Shown below are 9 T cell receptor beta chains from a single sample sequenced in a study of cytomegalovirus exposure and HLA in healthy donors. PCR primers comprised 60 Vbeta and 13 Jbeta primers. Generated by immunoSEQ multiplex PCR, the TCRdb table keeps only in-frame clones and is missing some. Of more than 65,000 clones in the sample, roughly 68% were seen once. Sequenced material: PBMCs. Receptors were obtained from a woman aged 60-75 years in good health and CMV-seropositive.

The gene calls are TRBV4-1 and TRBJ1-4, with D possibly TRBD1 on 6 matching bases. Germline CDR1 reads MGHRA; CDR2 reads YSYEKL. The CDR3 consists of 16 residues. The V end was cut by 5 bases, the J end by 0 bases, with 13 bases between. The CDR3 region is CASSAGTPATNEKLFF. Here the CDR3 DNA reads TGCGCCAGCAGCGCCGGGACACCGGCAACTAATGAAAAACTGTTTTTT.

The rearrangement joins TRBV15 to TRBJ1-1; no clear D. V lost 5 bases and J lost 8, with 15 bases in between. Germline CDR1 LNHNV, CDR2 YYDKDF (reference sequence). The CDR3 is made up of 13 amino acids. For the CDR3, the DNA is TGTGCCACCAGCTCTAAGCTTAGGAGGGAAGCTTTCTTT. Amino acid sequence: CATSSKLRREAFF.

The V and J genes are TRBV10-1 and TRBJ2-3, with D perhaps TRBD2 (5 bases). The ends were cut back, 4 bases at V and 4 bases at J, with 6 bases in the middle. Looked up from germline, CDR1 is WNHNN and CDR2 is SYGVQD (reference sequence). The CDR3 has 12 residues. CDR3 in amino acids: CASSGSADTQYF. CDR3 coding DNA: TGCGCCAGCAGTGGTAGCGCAGATACGCAGTATTTT.

The chain employs TRBV5-1 and TRBJ2-7; D unresolved. Trimming pared 5 bases from V and 1 base from J, leaving 13 bases between. The CDR3 spans 14 residues. The germline gives CDR1 SGHRS, CDR2 YFSETQ. As DNA, the CDR3 is TGCGCCAGCAGGGTTTTTTCCACTTCCTACGAGCAGTACTTC. It yields the protein CASRVFSTSYEQYF.

About this clone: A junction end diverges from the germline sequence, so it may reflect a read error. V is TRBV6-5 and J is TRBJ1-3; 7 bases are shared with TRBD1. Germline V CDR1 and CDR2: MNHEY, SVGAGI. This CDR3 region has 15 residues. In DNA, the CDR3 is TGTGTCAGCAGTCGTCCGGGACAGACTGGAAACACCATATATTTT. This codes for CVSSRPGQTGNTIYF.

This clone was recorded many times. The chain is built from TRBV10-3 and TRBJ1-1, with TRBD1 matching over 7 bases. The V gene end was trimmed by 3 bases and the J gene end by 3 bases; junction bases not matched to a gene: 10. Looked up from germline, CDR1 is ENHRY and CDR2 is SYGVKD. The CDR3 contains 16 residues. This CDR3 reads CAISETGTAHHTEAFF. CDR3 sequence (DNA): TGTGCCATCAGTGAAACCGGGACAGCCCACCACACTGAAGCTTTCTTT.

Worth noting for this clone: At the DNA level, this CDR3 is encoded by other sequences in the same sample as well. The genes are TRBV30 and TRBJ1-1; 7 bases match TRBD1. CDR1 GTSNPN and CDR2 SVGIG come from the germline V gene (reference sequence). V shed 5 bases, J shed 3 bases, and the junction held 6 bases outside the gene matches. CDR3 size: 13 residues. CDR3 in DNA: TGTGCCTGGGCTAGGGGGCTTGACACTGAAGCTTTCTTT. Protein product: CAWARGLDTEAFF.

The chain couples TRBV28 to TRBJ1-2; D might be TRBD1 (5 bases). The CDR3 covers 13 residues. V was clipped by 2 bases and J by 4 bases, with 8 bases between them. Germline-derived CDR1 and CDR2 are MDHEN and SYDVKM. The CDR3 nucleotides read TGTGCCAGCAGTTTAGGGACTGTCTATGGCTACACCTTC. It yields the protein CASSLGTVYGYTF.

The chain is built from TRBV5-5 and TRBJ1-2, with D unclear. V lost 4 bases and J lost 2, with 15 bases in between. The CDR3 has 15 residues. Germline V gene lookup returns CDR1 SGHKS and CDR2 YYEKEE (reference sequence). The CDR3 region has the DNA TGTGCCAGCAGCCCTTCCCCGGGGTCGAACTATGGCTACACCTTC. It codes for CASSPSPGSNYGYTF.